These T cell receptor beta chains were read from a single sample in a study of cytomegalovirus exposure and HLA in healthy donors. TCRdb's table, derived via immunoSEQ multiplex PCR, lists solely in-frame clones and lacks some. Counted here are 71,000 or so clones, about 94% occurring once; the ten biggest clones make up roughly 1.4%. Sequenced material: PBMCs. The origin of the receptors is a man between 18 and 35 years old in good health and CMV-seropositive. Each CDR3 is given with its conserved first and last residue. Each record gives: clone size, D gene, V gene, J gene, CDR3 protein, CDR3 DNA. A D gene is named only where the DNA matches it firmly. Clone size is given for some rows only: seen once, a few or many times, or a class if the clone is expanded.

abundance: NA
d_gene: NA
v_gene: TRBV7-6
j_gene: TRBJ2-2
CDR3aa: CASSLESRERGELFF
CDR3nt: TGTGCCAGCAGCTTAGAATCTCGAGAGAGGGGGGAGCTGTTTTTT

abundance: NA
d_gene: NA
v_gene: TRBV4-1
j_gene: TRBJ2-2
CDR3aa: CASSQGQTGELFF
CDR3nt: TGCGCCAGCAGCCAAGGGCAAACCGGGGAGCTGTTTTTT

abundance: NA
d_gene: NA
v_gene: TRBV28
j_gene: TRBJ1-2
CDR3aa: CASSLSVGAGANYGYTF
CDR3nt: TGTGCCAGCAGTTTATCCGTGGGCGCAGGGGCGAACTATGGCTACACCTTC

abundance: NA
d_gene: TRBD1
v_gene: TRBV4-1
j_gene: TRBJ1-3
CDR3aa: CASSRRQGDRGNTIYF
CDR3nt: TGCGCCAGCAGCCGCCGGCAGGGGGATCGTGGAAACACCATATATTTT

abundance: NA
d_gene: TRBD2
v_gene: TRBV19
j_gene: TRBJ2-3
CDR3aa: CASSMVAGGATDTQYF
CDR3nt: TGTGCCAGTAGTATGGTAGCGGGAGGGGCCACAGATACGCAGTATTTT

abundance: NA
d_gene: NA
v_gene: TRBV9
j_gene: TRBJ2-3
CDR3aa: CASSYTDTQYF
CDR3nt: TGTGCCAGCAGCTACACAGATACGCAGTATTTT

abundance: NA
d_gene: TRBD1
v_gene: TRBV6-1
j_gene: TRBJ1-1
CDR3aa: CASSQGQLNTEAFF
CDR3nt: TGTGCCAGCAGCCAGGGACAGTTGAACACTGAAGCTTTCTTT

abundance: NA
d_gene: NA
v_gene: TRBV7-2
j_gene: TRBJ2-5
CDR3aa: CASSSTTGAPAFQYF
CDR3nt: TGTGCCAGCAGTTCAACTACAGGAGCCCCCGCTTTTCAGTACTTC

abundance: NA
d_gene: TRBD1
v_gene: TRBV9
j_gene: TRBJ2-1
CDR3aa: CASSTPLSGQEGRSSYNEQFF
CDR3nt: TGTGCCAGCAGCACTCCCTTATCGGGACAGGAGGGTCGGAGCTCCTACAATGAGCAGTTCTTC

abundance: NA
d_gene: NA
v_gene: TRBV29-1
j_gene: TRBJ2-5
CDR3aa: CSVEGGQSQETQYF
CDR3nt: TGCAGCGTTGAGGGGGGACAGAGTCAAGAGACCCAGTACTTC

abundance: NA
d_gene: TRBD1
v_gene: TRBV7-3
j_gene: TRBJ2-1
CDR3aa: CASSRQGWDEQFF
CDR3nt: TGTGCCAGCAGCCGACAGGGGTGGGATGAGCAGTTCTTC

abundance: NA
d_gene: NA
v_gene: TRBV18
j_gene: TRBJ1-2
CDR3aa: CASSQTEGANYGYTF
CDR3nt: TGTGCCAGCTCACAGACGGAAGGGGCTAACTATGGCTACACCTTC

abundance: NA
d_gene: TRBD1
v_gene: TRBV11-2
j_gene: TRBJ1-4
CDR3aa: CASSLPDRVPPEKLFF
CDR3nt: TGTGCCAGCAGCTTACCTGACAGGGTTCCCCCGGAAAAACTGTTTTTT

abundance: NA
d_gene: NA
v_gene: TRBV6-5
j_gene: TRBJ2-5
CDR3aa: CASSNGETQYF
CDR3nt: TGTGCCAGCAGTAACGGGGAGACCCAGTACTTC

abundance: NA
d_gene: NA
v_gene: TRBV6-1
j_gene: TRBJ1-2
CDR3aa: CASSEEASGWGYGYTF
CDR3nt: TGTGCCAGCAGTGAAGAGGCCTCAGGGTGGGGCTATGGCTACACCTTC

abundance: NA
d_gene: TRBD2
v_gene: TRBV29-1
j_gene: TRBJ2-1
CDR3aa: CSVEVGTSGRGEQFF
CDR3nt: TGCAGCGTTGAAGTTGGGACTAGCGGGAGAGGTGAGCAGTTCTTC

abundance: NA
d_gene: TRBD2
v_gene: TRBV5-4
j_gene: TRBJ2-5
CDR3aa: CASRPGLAGSEGETQYF
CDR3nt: TGTGCCAGCAGACCGGGACTAGCGGGTTCCGAGGGAGAGACCCAGTACTTC

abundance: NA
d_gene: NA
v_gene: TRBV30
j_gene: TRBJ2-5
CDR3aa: CAWSPPDQETQYF
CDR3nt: TGTGCCTGGAGTCCCCCAGACCAAGAGACCCAGTACTTC

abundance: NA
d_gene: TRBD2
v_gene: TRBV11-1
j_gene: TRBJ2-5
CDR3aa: CASSLGFGGGRQETQYF
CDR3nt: TGTGCCAGCAGCTTAGGGTTTGGCGGGGGGAGACAAGAGACCCAGTACTTC

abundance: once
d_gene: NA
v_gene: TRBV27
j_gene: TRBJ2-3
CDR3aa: CASSLGRATDTQYF
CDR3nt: TGTGCCAGCAGTTTGGGCAGGGCCACAGATACGCAGTATTTT

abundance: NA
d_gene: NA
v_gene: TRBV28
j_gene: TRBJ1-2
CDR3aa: CASTPGAHGYTF
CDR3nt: TGTGCCAGCACCCCTGGGGCCCATGGCTACACCTTC

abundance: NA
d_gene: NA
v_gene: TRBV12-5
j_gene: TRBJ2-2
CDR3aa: CASEPLRGRTGELFF
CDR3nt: TGTGCTAGTGAGCCCCTCAGGGGTCGGACCGGGGAGCTGTTTTTT

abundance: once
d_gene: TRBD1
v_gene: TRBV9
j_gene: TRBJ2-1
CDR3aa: CASSSRPGQGDNEQFF
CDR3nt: TGTGCCAGCAGCTCCCGACCGGGACAGGGCGACAATGAGCAGTTCTTC

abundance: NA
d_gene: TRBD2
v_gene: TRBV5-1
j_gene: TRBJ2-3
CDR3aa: CASSLGAGRTDTQYF
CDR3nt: TGCGCCAGCAGCTTGGGAGCGGGGAGAACAGATACGCAGTATTTT

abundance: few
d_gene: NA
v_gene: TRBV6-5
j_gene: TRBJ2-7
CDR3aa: CASSHPLPGREQYF
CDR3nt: TGTGCCAGCAGTCACCCCCTCCCGGGAAGGGAGCAGTACTTC

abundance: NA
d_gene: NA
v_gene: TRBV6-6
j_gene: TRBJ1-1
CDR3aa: CASTAGVRNTEAFF
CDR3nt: TGTGCCAGCACCGCAGGGGTTAGGAACACTGAAGCTTTCTTT

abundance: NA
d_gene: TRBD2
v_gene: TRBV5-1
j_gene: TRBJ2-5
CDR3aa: CASSGGTSGREQYF
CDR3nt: TGCGCCAGCAGCGGAGGGACTAGCGGGAGGGAGCAGTACTTC

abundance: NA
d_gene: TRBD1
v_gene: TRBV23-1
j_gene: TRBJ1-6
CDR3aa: CASSQGDREFRSPLHF
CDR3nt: TGCGCCAGCAGTCAAGGGGACAGGGAGTTCCGATCACCCCTCCACTTT

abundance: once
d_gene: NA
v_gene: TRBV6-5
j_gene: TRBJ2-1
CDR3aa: CASSYSPHGSRDEQFF
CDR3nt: TGTGCCAGCAGTTACTCACCCCACGGGAGTCGGGATGAGCAGTTCTTC

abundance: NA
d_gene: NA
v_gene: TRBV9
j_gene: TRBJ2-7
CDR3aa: CASSLGPGRDLGGEQYF
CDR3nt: TGTGCCAGCAGCTTAGGACCCGGTCGGGACCTCGGGGGCGAGCAGTACTTC

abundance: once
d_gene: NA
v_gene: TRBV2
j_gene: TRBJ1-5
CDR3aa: CASSEEWVGGAQPQHF
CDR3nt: TGTGCCAGCAGTGAAGAATGGGTAGGGGGGGCCCAGCCCCAGCATTTT

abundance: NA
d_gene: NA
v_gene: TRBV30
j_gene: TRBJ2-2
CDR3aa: CAWNPYANTGELFF
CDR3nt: TGTGCCTGGAACCCCTACGCGAACACCGGGGAGCTGTTTTTT

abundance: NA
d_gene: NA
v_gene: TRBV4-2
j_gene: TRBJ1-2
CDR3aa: CASSQASGIGYTF
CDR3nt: TGTGCCAGCAGCCAAGCTTCGGGTATTGGCTACACCTTC

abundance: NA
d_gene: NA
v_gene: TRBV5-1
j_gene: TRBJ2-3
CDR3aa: CASSLEWETDTQYF
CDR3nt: TGCGCCAGCAGCTTGGAGTGGGAGACAGATACGCAGTATTTT

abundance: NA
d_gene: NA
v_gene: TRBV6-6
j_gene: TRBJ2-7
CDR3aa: CASSYSVAPTYEQYF
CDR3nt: TGTGCCAGCAGTTACTCGGTAGCCCCCACCTACGAGCAGTACTTC

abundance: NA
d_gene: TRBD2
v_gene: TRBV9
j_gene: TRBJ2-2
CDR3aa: CASSVRGGGPGELFF
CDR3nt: TGTGCCAGCAGCGTCCGCGGGGGGGGCCCCGGGGAGCTGTTTTTT

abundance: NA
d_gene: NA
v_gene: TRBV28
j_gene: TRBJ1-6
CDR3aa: CASSPLKTALGDRSPLHF
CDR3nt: TGTGCCAGCAGTCCCCTTAAGACAGCGCTGGGCGATAGGTCACCCCTCCACTTT

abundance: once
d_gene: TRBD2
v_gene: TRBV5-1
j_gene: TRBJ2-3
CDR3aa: CASSLVGGPDTQYF
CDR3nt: TGCGCCAGCAGCTTGGTGGGAGGGCCGGATACGCAGTATTTT

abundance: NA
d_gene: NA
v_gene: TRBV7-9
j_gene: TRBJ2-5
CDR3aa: CASSQVMGAQETQYF
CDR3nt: TGTGCCAGCAGCCAAGTCATGGGGGCCCAAGAGACCCAGTACTTC

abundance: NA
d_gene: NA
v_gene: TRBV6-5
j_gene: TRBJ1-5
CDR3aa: CASSLDYLSNQPQHF
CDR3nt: TGTGCCAGCAGCTTGGACTATCTTAGCAATCAGCCCCAGCATTTT

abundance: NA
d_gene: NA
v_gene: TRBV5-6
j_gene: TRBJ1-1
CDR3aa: CASSLAGTMNTEAFF
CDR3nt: TGTGCCAGCAGCCTAGCGGGGACCATGAACACTGAAGCTTTCTTT